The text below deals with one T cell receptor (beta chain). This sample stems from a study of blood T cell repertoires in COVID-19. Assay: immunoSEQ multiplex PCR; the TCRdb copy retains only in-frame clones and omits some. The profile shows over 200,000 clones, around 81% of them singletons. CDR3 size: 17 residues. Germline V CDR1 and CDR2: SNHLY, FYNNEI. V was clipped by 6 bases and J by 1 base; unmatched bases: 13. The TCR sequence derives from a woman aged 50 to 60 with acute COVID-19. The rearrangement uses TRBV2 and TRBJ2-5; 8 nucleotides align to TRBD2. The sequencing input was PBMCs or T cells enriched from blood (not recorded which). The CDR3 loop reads CASRARLGGGLQETQYF. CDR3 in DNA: TGTGCCAGCAGGGCCCGACTGGGCGGGGGGCTCCAAGAGACCCAGTACTTC.